These 16 T cell receptor beta chains came from one sample sequenced in a study of T cells expressing NK-cell markers. TCRdb reprocessed the 5' RACE reads and keeps a single row for each CDR3 protein, giving no DNA. The specimen's table records about 260,000 distinct CDR3 sequences. Sequenced sample: blood T cells: a sorted CD56 or NKG2C T cell subset, CD4+ or CD8+ T cells, or bulk PBMC T cells (not recorded which). The source is a woman between 18 and 70 years old in good health.

The chain combines TRBV24-1 with TRBJ2-1; with no DNA, the TCRdb D assignment of TRBD1 cannot be verified. CDR3 length: 15 residues. Germline V gene data show CDR1 as KGHDR and CDR2 as SFDVKD. The CDR3 loop is CATSDSGAHYNEQFF.

The chain has TRBV3-1 and TRBJ2-3; absent DNA, TCRdb's TRBD1 call cannot be checked. There are 16 residues in the CDR3. The germline gives CDR1 LGHDT, CDR2 YNNKEL (reference sequence). This chain's CDR3 is CASSQRGAAGTDTQYF.

J is TRBJ2-1 and V is TRBV12-3 or TRBV12-4. The CDR3 is 14 amino acids. The CDR3 sequence is CASTIRGVYNEQFF.

V is TRBV25-1 and J is TRBJ2-1; the TCRdb call, TRBD1, lacks DNA for checking. CDR1 is MGHDK, CDR2 SYGVNS, per germline. CDR3 length: 14 amino acids. CDR3 in amino acids: CASSPNRGYNEQFF.

The chain combines TRBV6-2 or TRBV6-3 with TRBJ2-4; the TRBD1 assignment by TCRdb is unverifiable without DNA. The CDR3 length is 16 residues. The V gene's germline CDR1 is MNHEY and CDR2 SVGEGT. CDR3 amino acids: CASSLDGKLAKNIQYF.

The CDR3: CASSLASVGTGELFF. The chain uses TRBV5-1 and TRBJ2-2. This CDR3 region has 15 residues. Germline V gene data show CDR1 as SGHRS and CDR2 as YFSETQ.

The rearrangement links TRBV12-3 or TRBV12-4 to TRBJ2-3. The CDR3 is made up of 14 amino acids. The CDR3 here is CASSLRPKGDTQYF.

The chain's CDR3 is CSVAGGYGYTF. V gene TRBV29-1 combines with J gene TRBJ1-2. The CDR3 length is 11 residues. CDR1 and CDR2 (germline): SQVTM, ANQGSEA.

The chain's CDR3 is CASSGRLAPDTQYF. The chain has TRBV7-2 and TRBJ2-3; TCRdb gives TRBD2 as the D gene, but with no DNA this cannot be confirmed. Germline CDR1 is SGHTA and CDR2 is FQGNSA. The CDR3 has 14 amino acids. The entire variable domain, with the rest obtained from reference TRBV7-2 and TRBJ2-3, is as follows: GAGVSQSPSNKVTEKGKDVELRCDPISGHTALYWYRQSLGQGLEFLIYFQGNSAPDKSGLPSDRFSAERTGGSVSTLTIQRTQQEDSAVYLCASSGRLAPDTQYFGPGTRLTVL.

This sequence joins TRBV6-1 and TRBJ1-5; TCRdb indicates TRBD1, and absent DNA this call remains unverified. CDR3 length: 18 amino acids. The germline V gene encodes CDR1 MNHNS and CDR2 SASEGT. The CDR3 region is CASSGPDGVTYSNQPQHF.

J is TRBJ1-4 and V is TRBV7-2. The CDR3 has 15 amino acids. Germline V gene data show CDR1 as SGHTA and CDR2 as FQGNSA. The CDR3 sequence: CASSLAKADGEKLFF. Looking up the rest from reference TRBV7-2 and TRBJ1-4 gives the full variable domain: GAGVSQSPSNKVTEKGKDVELRCDPISGHTALYWYRQSLGQGLEFLIYFQGNSAPDKSGLPSDRFSAERTGGSVSTLTIQRTQQEDSAVYLCASSLAKADGEKLFFGSGTQLSVL.

The chain uses TRBV7-9 and TRBJ1-6. The CDR3 extends over 16 amino acids. The germline V gene encodes CDR1 SEHNR and CDR2 FQNEAQ (reference sequence). CDR3 region: CASSLSSIRDGAPLHF.

V gene TRBV28 combines with J gene TRBJ1-6; the TRBD1 assignment by TCRdb is unverifiable without DNA. Germline CDR1 reads MDHEN; CDR2 reads SYDVKM. The CDR3 runs to 15 residues. The CDR3 reads CASSLGDRAPSPLHF.

V gene TRBV29-1 combines with J gene TRBJ1-5. CDR1 SQVTM and CDR2 ANQGSEA come from the germline V gene. The length of the CDR3 is 12 residues. This CDR3 is CSVRKGDQPQHF.

V usage is TRBV20-1 and J usage is TRBJ1-2; absent DNA, TCRdb's TRBD1 call cannot be checked. The germline gives CDR1 DFQATT, CDR2 SNEGSKA (reference sequence). The CDR3 has 15 residues. Here the CDR3 reads CSAAGTGGVNYGYTF.

V is TRBV7-2 and J is TRBJ2-2; TCRdb's D call of TRBD2 is untestable without DNA. Germline CDR1 reads SGHTA; CDR2 reads FQGNSA. This CDR3 has 11 residues. The CDR3: CASSPLAELFF.